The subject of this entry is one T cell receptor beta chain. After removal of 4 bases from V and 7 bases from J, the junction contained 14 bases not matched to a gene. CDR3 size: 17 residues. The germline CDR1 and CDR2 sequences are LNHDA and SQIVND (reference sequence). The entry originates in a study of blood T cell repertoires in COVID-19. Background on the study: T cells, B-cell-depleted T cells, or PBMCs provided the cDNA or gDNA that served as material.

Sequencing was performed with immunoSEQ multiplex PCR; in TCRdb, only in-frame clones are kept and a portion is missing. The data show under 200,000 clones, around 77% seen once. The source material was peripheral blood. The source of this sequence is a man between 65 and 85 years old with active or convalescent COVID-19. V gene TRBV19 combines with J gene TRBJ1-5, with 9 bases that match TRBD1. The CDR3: CASSNQGQGKVWQPQHF. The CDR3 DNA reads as TGTGCCAGTAGTAATCAAGGACAGGGGAAGGTTTGGCAGCCCCAGCATTTT.